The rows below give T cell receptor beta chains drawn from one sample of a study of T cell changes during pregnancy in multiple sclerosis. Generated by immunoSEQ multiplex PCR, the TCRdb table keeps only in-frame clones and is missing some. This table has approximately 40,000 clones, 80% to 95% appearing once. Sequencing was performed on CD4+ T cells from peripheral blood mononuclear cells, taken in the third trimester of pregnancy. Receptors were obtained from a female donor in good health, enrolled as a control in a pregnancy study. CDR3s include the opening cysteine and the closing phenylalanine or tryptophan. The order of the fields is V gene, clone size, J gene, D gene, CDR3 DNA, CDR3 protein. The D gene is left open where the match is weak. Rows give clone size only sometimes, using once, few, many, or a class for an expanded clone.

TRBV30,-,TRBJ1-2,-,TGTGCATTGGACAGCTCGTCCACACGATATGGCTACACCTTC,CALDSSSTRYGYTF
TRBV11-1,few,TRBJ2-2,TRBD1,TGTGCCACCACCGACAGGGTCAACGGGGAGCTGTTTTTT,CATTDRVNGELFF
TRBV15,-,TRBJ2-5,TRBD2,TGTGCCACCAGCAGAGATTGGACGGGGGGAAGGGAGACCCAGTACTTC,CATSRDWTGGRETQYF
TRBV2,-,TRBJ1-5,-,TGTGCCAGCAGTGATAGGGGGGGCGGAGGTCAGCCCCAGCATTTT,CASSDRGGGGQPQHF
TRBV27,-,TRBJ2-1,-,TGTGCCAGCACCCCCCTCAGAGGAAGAAATGAGCAGTTCTTC,CASTPLRGRNEQFF
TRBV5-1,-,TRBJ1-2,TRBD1,TGCGCCAGCAGCCAAGACAGGGGATATGGCTACACCTTC,CASSQDRGYGYTF
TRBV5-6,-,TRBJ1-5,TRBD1,TGTGCCAGCAGCTTGTGGGACAGGGTCAATCAGCCCCAGCATTTT,CASSLWDRVNQPQHF
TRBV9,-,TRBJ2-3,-,TGTGCCAGCAGCGTAGCGCGGTCTAGCTCAGGAGGCACAGATACGCAGTATTTT,CASSVARSSSGGTDTQYF
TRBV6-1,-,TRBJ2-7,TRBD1,TGTGCCAGCACCTTCATATGGGACAGGGGAGAGCAGTACTTC,CASTFIWDRGEQYF
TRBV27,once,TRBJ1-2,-,TGTGCCAGCAGTTTCGACAGAAACTATGGCTACACCTTC,CASSFDRNYGYTF
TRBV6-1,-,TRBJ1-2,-,TGTGCCAGCAGTGAGGACTCCGCAGCTAACTATGGCTACACCTTC,CASSEDSAANYGYTF
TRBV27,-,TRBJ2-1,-,TGTGCCAGCAGTTTACGGGGGTACAATGAGCAGTTCTTC,CASSLRGYNEQFF
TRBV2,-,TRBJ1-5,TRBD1,TGTGCCAGCAGGGTACAGGGGGACGGCAATCAGCCCCAGCATTTT,CASRVQGDGNQPQHF
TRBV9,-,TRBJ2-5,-,TGTGCCAGCAGCGTAGGTTGGCAGGGAGAGACCCAGTACTTC,CASSVGWQGETQYF
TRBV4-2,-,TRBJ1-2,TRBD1,TGTGCCAGCAGCGCCCGGGACAGTAACTATGGCTACACCTTC,CASSARDSNYGYTF
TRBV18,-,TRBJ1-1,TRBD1,TGTGCCAGCTCACCGAATACCCTAGGGGGACAGGGGGACACTGAAGCTTTCTTT,CASSPNTLGGQGDTEAFF
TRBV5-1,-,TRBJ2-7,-,TGCGCCAGCAGCAACTCATTCTACGAGCAGTACTTC,CASSNSFYEQYF
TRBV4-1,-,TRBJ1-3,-,TGCGCCAGCAGCCAGCTATTATCGACAACTGGAAACACCATATATTTT,CASSQLLSTTGNTIYF
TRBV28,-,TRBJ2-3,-,TGTGCCAGCAGCGAGACAGGTTCAGTAGATACGCAGTATTTT,CASSETGSVDTQYF
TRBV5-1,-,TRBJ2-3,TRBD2,TGCGCCAGCAGCCTGGGACTAGCGGGAGTAGAGGCAGATACGCAGTATTTT,CASSLGLAGVEADTQYF